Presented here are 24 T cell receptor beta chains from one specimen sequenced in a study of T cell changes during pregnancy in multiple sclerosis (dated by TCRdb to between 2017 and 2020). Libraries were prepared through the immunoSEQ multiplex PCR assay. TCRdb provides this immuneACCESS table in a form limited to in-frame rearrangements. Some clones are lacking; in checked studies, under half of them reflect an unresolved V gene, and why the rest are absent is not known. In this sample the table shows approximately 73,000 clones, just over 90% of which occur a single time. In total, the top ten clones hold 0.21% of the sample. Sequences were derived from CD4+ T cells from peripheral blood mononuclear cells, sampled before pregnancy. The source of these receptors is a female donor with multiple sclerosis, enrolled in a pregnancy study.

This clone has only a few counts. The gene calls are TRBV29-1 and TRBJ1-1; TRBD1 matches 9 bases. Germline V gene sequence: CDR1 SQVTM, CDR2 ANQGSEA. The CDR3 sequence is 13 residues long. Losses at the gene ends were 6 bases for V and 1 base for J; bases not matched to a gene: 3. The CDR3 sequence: CSVGQGWNTEAFF. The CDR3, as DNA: TGCAGCGTCGGACAGGGGTGGAACACTGAAGCTTTCTTT.

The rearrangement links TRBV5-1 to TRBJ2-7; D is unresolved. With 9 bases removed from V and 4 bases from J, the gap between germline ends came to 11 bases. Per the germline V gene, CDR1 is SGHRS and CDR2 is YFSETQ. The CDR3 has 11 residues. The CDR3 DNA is TGCGCCAACATCCCTAGGTACGAGCAGTACTTC. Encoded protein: CANIPRYEQYF.

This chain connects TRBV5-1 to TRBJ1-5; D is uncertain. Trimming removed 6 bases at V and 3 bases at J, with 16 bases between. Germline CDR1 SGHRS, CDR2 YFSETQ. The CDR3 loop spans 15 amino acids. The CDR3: CASMDWMIYNQPQHF. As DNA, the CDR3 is TGCGCCAGCATGGACTGGATGATCTACAATCAGCCCCAGCATTTT.

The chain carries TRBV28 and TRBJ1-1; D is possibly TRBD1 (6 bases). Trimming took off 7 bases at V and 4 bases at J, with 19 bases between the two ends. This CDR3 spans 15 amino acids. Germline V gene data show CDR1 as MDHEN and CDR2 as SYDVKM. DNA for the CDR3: TGTGCCAGCATTATAACAGGGAATCGGGGCACTGAAGCTTTCTTT. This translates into CASIITGNRGTEAFF.

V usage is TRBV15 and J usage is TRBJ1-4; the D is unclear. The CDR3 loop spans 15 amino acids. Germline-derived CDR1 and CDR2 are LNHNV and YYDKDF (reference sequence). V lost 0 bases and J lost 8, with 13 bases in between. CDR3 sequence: CATSRDSMAIEKLFF. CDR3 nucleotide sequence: TGTGCCACCAGCAGAGATTCCATGGCAATCGAAAAACTGTTTTTT.

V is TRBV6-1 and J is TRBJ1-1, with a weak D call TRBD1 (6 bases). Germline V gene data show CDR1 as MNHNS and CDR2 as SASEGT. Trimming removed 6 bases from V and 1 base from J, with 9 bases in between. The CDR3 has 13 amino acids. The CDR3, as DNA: TGTGCCAGCAGCCGGACAGAGAACACTGAAGCTTTCTTT. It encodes CASSRTENTEAFF.

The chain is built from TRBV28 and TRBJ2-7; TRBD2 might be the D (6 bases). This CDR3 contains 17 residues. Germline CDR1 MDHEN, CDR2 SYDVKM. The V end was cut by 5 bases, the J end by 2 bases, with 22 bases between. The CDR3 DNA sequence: TGTGCCAGCAGTCCCCTACCCGCCCCGGGAGTTCCCTACGAGCAGTACTTC. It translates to CASSPLPAPGVPYEQYF.

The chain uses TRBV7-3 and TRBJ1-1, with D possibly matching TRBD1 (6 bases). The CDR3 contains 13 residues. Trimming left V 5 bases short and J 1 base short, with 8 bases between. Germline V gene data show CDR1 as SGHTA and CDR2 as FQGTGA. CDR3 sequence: CASSTGPNTEAFF. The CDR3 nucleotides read TGTGCCAGCAGCACAGGGCCGAACACTGAAGCTTTCTTT.

The CDR3: CASGDGRAGETQYF. Here the CDR3 DNA reads TGTGCCAGCGGGGACGGGAGGGCCGGTGAGACCCAGTACTTC. The V call is TRBV11-1, the J call TRBJ2-5; TRBD2 matches 8 bases. From germline, CDR1 is SGHAT and CDR2 FQDESV (reference sequence). V trimming: 8 bases; J trimming: 5 bases; junction bases outside the gene matches: 10. The CDR3 sequence is 14 residues long.

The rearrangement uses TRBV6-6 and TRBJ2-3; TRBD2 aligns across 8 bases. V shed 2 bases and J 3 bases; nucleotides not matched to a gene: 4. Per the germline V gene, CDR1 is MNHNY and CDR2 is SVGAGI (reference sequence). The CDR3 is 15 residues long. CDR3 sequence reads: CASSYNSGTTDTQYF. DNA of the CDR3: TGTGCCAGCAGTTACAATAGCGGGACGACAGATACGCAGTATTTT.

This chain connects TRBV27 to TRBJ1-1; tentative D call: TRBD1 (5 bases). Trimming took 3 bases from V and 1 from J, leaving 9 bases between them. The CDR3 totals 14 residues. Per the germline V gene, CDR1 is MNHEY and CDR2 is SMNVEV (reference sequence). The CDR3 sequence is CASSFRVRNTEAFF. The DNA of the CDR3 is TGTGCCAGCAGTTTCAGGGTCCGGAACACTGAAGCTTTCTTT.

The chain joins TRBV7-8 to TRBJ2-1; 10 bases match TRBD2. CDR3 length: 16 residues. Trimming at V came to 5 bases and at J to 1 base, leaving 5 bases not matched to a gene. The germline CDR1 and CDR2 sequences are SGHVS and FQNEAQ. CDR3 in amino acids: CASSQAAGGSYNEQFF. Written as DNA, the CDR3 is TGTGCCAGCAGCCAAGCAGCGGGGGGGTCCTACAATGAGCAGTTCTTC. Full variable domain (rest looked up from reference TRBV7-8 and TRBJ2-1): GAGVSQSPRYKVAKRGQDVALRCDPISGHVSLFWYQQALGQGPEFLTYFQNEAQLDKSGLPSDRFFAERPEGSVSTLKIQRTQQEDSAVYLCASSQAAGGSYNEQFFGPGTRLTVL.

CDR3: CASSRDRETGNTIYF. CDR3 nucleotide sequence: TGTGCCAGCAGCCGGGACAGGGAAACTGGAAACACCATATATTTT. The V call is TRBV6-1, the J call TRBJ1-3, with 9 bases identical to TRBD1. V shed 6 bases, J shed 2 bases, and the junction held 5 bases outside the gene matches. The CDR3 spans 15 residues. CDR1 is MNHNS, CDR2 SASEGT, per germline.

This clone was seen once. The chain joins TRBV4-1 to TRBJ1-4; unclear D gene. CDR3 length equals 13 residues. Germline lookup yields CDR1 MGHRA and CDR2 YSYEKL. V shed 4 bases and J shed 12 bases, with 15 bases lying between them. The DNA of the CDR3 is TGCGCCAGCAGCCTGTCCAGTTGGGAGGAACTGTTTTTT. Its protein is CASSLSSWEELFF.

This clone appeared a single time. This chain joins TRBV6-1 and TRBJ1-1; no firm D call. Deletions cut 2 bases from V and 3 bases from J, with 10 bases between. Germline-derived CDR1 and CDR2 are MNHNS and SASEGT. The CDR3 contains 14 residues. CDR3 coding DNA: TGTGCCAGCAGTGAATGGGCAATGGACACTGAAGCTTTCTTT. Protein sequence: CASSEWAMDTEAFF.

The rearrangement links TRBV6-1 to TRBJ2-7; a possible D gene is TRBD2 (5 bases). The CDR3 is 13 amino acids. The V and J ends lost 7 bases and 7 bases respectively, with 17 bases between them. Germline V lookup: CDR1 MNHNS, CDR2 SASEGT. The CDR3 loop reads CASMLAATTEQYF. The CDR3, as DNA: TGTGCCAGCATGCTAGCCGCCACGACTGAGCAGTACTTC.

As DNA, the CDR3 is TGTGCCAGCAGTGGGGGGGGAGGGGCCTACGAGCAGTACTTC. Its translation: CASSGGGGAYEQYF. The gene calls are TRBV28 and TRBJ2-7, with 7 nucleotides matching TRBD2. The germline CDR1 and CDR2 sequences are MDHEN and SYDVKM. V dropped 5 bases and J dropped 2; count of bases not matched to a gene: 6. CDR3 length equals 14 residues.

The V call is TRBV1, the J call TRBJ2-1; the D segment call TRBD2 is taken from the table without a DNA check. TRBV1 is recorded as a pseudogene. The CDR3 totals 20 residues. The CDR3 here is CTSSQLPGLAGECSYNEQFF. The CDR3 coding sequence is TGCACCAGCAGCCAGCTTCCGGGACTAGCGGGAGAATGCTCCTACAATGAGCAGTTCTTC.

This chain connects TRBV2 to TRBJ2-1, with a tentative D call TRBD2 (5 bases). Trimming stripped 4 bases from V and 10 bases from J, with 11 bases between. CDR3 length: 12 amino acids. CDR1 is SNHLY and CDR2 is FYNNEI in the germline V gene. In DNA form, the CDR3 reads TGTGCCAGCAGTGGGAGCGGCCGGGAGCAGTTCTTC. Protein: CASSGSGREQFF.

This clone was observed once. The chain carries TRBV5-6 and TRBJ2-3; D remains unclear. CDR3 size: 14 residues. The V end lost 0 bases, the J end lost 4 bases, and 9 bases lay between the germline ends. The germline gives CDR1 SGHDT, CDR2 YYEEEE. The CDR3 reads CASSLGLTPDTQYF. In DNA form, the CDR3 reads TGTGCCAGCAGCTTGGGACTCACCCCAGATACGCAGTATTTT. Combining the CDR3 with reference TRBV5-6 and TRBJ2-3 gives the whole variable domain DAGVTQSPTHLIKTRGQQVTLRCSPKSGHDTVSWYQQALGQGPQFIFQYYEEEERQRGNFPDRFSGHQFPNYSSELNVNALLLGDSALYLCASSLGLTPDTQYFGPGTRLTVL.

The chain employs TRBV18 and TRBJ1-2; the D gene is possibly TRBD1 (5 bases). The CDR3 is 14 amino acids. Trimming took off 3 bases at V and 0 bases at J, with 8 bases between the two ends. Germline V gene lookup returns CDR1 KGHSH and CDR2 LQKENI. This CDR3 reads CASSPKTANYGYTF. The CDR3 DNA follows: TGTGCCAGCTCACCTAAGACAGCTAACTATGGCTACACCTTC.

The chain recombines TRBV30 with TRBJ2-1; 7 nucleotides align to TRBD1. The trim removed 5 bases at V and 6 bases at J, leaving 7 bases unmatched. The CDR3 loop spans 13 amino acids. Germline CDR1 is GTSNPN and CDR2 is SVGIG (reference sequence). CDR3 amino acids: CAWSTGQPNEQFF. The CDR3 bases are TGTGCCTGGTCGACGGGACAGCCCAATGAGCAGTTCTTC.

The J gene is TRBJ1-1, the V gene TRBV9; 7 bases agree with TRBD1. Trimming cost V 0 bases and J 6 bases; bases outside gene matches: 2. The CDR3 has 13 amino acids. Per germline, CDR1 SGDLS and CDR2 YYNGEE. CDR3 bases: TGTGCCAGCAGCGTAGAGGGACAGTCTGAAGCTTTCTTT. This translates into CASSVEGQSEAFF.

This chain's CDR3 is CASRGTGVGTDTQYF. DNA for the CDR3: TGTGCCAGCAGAGGCACAGGGGTCGGGACAGATACGCAGTATTTT. The chain joins TRBV2 to TRBJ2-3; 7 positions agree with TRBD1. Germline CDR1 SNHLY, CDR2 FYNNEI. The V segment lost 6 bases and the J segment 3 bases; nucleotides outside the gene matches: 9. The CDR3 consists of 15 residues.